The 13 T cell receptor beta chains below all came from one sample that was sequenced in a study of shared clonotypes between healthy human individuals. Data came from immunoSEQ multiplex PCR; TCRdb stores just in-frame clones and leaves some out. The table includes fewer than 2.5 million clones, more than 85% detected once. Sequenced input: naive CD4+ T cells from PBMCs. The sample's subset: CD45RA+ positively selected. Source of these receptors: a man between 18 and 35 years old in good health. Some clones in this sample may be carry-over from other donors' samples.

The J gene is TRBJ2-7, the V gene TRBV6-1; D uncertain. The V and J ends lost 6 bases and 5 bases respectively, with 20 bases between them. This CDR3 is 15 amino acids long. Germline V gene sequence: CDR1 MNHNS, CDR2 SASEGT. Written as DNA, the CDR3 is TGTGCCAGCAGGCCTCAGCCATCGCTCCCCAACGAGCAGTACTTC. Protein sequence: CASRPQPSLPNEQYF.

The chain has TRBV5-1 and TRBJ1-2, with a possible D match to TRBD1 (6 bases). Trimming left V 0 bases short and J 8 bases short, with 17 bases between. The CDR3 length is 15 residues. Germline-derived CDR1 and CDR2 are SGHRS and YFSETQ. CDR3 protein: CASSLAGQNPAGYTF. CDR3 bases: TGCGCCAGCAGCTTGGCAGGACAGAACCCAGCGGGCTACACCTTC.

The chain uses TRBV29-1 and TRBJ2-1, with TRBD1 identical over 10 bases. CDR1 and CDR2 (germline): SQVTM, ANQGSEA. This CDR3 contains 15 residues. The ends lost 7 bases at V and 1 base at J; junction bases unmatched: 7. CDR3 DNA sequence: TGCAGCGCAGAGACAGGGGGCCTGTCCTACAATGAGCAGTTCTTC. Translation gives CSAETGGLSYNEQFF.

Concerning this clone: Other DNA sequences in this sample translate to the same CDR3. V usage is TRBV5-1 and J usage is TRBJ2-7; 9 bases match TRBD2. The CDR3 covers 15 residues. Trimming at V came to 0 bases and at J to 3 bases, leaving 4 bases not matched to a gene. CDR1 SGHRS and CDR2 YFSETQ come from the germline V gene. The CDR3 here is CASSLGLAGNYEQYF. The CDR3 nucleotides read TGCGCCAGCAGCTTGGGCCTAGCGGGAAACTACGAGCAGTACTTC.

The chain couples TRBV6-5 to TRBJ1-3; 7 bases agree with TRBD1. Losses at the gene ends were 6 bases for V and 6 bases for J; bases not matched to a gene: 5. CDR1 and CDR2 from the germline V gene are MNHEY and SVGAGI. The CDR3 contains 13 residues. The CDR3 nucleotides are TGTGCCAGCAGCCCGACAGGGACAAACACCATATATTTT. Its translation is CASSPTGTNTIYF.

The chain links TRBV4-1 to TRBJ1-2; a possible D gene is TRBD1 (5 bases). The CDR3 contains 16 residues. The V end was cut by 4 bases, the J end by 0 bases, with 15 bases between. The germline gives CDR1 MGHRA, CDR2 YSYEKL. The CDR3 spells CASSLGTASSNYGYTF. In DNA form, the CDR3 reads TGCGCCAGCAGCCTCGGGACCGCGAGCTCTAACTATGGCTACACCTTC.

Comment on this clone: Additional DNA sequences in this sample encode the identical CDR3. V is TRBV9 and J is TRBJ2-5; D unresolved. The CDR3 is 12 amino acids. Germline V lookup: CDR1 SGDLS, CDR2 YYNGEE. Trimming took off 0 bases at V and 4 bases at J, with 4 bases between the two ends. The CDR3 sequence: CASSVGLETQYF. The CDR3 bases are TGTGCCAGCAGCGTAGGTTTAGAGACCCAGTACTTC.

The gene calls are TRBV29-1 and TRBJ2-5; D could derive from TRBD1 or TRBD2 (5 bases each). The DNA end lines up better with TRBJ2-7; the J call may be wrong. The CDR3 runs 13 residues. CDR1 is SQVTM and CDR2 is ANQGSEA in the germline V gene. The CDR3: CSAGDLLSYEQYF. CDR3 in DNA: TGCAGCGCCGGGGACCTCCTGTCCTACGAGCAGTACTTC.

DNA of the CDR3: TGTGCCAGCAGGAGCAGGGGGCTAGGATACGAGCAGTACTTC. Protein product: CASRSRGLGYEQYF. The rearrangement uses TRBV2 and TRBJ2-7; 8 nucleotides match TRBD1. The germline gives CDR1 SNHLY, CDR2 FYNNEI. Germline trimming cut 6 bases from V and 4 bases from J; bases unmatched to any gene: 8. This CDR3 has 14 amino acids.

This sequence joins TRBV27 and TRBJ1-1, with a possible D match to TRBD1 (5 bases). Trimming cost V 5 bases and J 0 bases, with 10 bases left between them. The CDR3 is 14 residues long. The germline V gene encodes CDR1 MNHEY and CDR2 SMNVEV (reference sequence). CDR3 residues: CASSRRGVNTEAFF. As DNA, the CDR3 is TGTGCCAGCAGTCGAAGAGGGGTGAACACTGAAGCTTTCTTT.

V usage is TRBV15 and J usage is TRBJ2-7, with a possible D match to TRBD1 (5 bases). Trimming took 6 bases from V and 3 from J, leaving 18 bases between them. The CDR3 length is 15 residues. CDR1 is LNHNV, CDR2 YYDKDF, per germline (reference sequence). DNA of the CDR3: TGTGCCACCAGGCAAGGGCAGGGTAGAGTCTACGAGCAGTACTTC. Encoded protein: CATRQGQGRVYEQYF. Looking up the rest from reference TRBV15 and TRBJ2-7 gives the full variable domain: DAMVIQNPRYQVTQFGKPVTLSCSQTLNHNVMYWYQQKSSQAPKLLFHYYDKDFNNEADTPDNFQSRRPNTSFCFLDIRSPGLGDTAMYLCATRQGQGRVYEQYFGPGTRLTVT.

V is TRBV5-1 and J is TRBJ2-1, with D possibly matching TRBD2 (6 bases). The germline V gene encodes CDR1 SGHRS and CDR2 YFSETQ. The V gene lost 1 base and the J gene lost 3 bases, with 11 bases spanning the gap. CDR3 size: 15 residues. The CDR3 DNA sequence: TGCGCCAGCAGCTTGTTGGGGGGAGGCTACAATGAGCAGTTCTTC. The encoded protein is CASSLLGGGYNEQFF.

The CDR3 DNA reads as TGTGCCAGCAGTACCCACGGACGGAGTGAAGCTTTCTTT. Protein: CASSTHGRSEAFF. J is TRBJ1-1 and V is TRBV28; D gene uncertain. The CDR3 loop spans 13 amino acids. V was trimmed by 5 bases and J by 7 bases, leaving 14 bases between them. The V gene's germline CDR1 is MDHEN and CDR2 SYDVKM.